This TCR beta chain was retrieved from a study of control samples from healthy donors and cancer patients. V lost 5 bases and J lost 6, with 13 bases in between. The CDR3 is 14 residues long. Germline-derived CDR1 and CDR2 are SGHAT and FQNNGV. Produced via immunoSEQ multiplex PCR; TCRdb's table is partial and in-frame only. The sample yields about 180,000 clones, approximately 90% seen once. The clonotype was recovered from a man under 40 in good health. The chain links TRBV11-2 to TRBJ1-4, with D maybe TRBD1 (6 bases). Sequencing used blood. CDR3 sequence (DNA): TGTGCCAGCAGCCCGGACAGATTTTATGAAAAACTGTTTTTT. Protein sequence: CASSPDRFYEKLFF.